The rows below give T cell receptor beta chains drawn from one sample of a study of human T cells and chemical hapten exposure. Using its own MiXCR run on the 5' RACE reads, TCRdb lists one record per CDR3 protein. Of about 80,000 distinct CDR3 sequences listed, less than 9.5% are singletons. The source is a male donor in good health. Both conserved end residues are part of each CDR3. A D gene is named only where the DNA matches it firmly. Clone size is not always given. Where it is, it says once, few, many or a class for expanded clones.

D,J,size,length,V,DNA,CDR3
-,TRBJ2-5,many,12,TRBV20-1,TGCAGTGCTAGAAGGCCAGAAGAGACCCAGTACTTC,CSARRPEETQYF
-,TRBJ2-7,-,15,TRBV10-3,TGTGCCATCAGTGAGCGGTTAGCAGGGGCTGACGAGCAGTACTTC,CAISERLAGADEQYF
TRBD2,TRBJ2-4,few,14,TRBV12-3/TRBV12-4,TGTGCCAGCAGGGGACTAGAGGGGGGAGACATTCAGTACTTC,CASRGLEGGDIQYF
TRBD2,TRBJ2-2,many,17,TRBV11-2,TGTGCCAGCAGCATCGGACTAGCGGGAGGGTCTATCGGGGAGCTGTTTTTT,CASSIGLAGGSIGELFF
-,TRBJ2-7,-,15,TRBV12-5,TGTGCTAGTGGTTCAGGGACGGACGTTGGAAAGAGGCAGTACTTC,CASGSGTDVGKRQYF
-,TRBJ2-1,many,13,TRBV12-3/TRBV12-4,TGTGCCAGCAGTCCCGGGGGATACAATGAGCAGTTCTTC,CASSPGGYNEQFF
-,TRBJ2-7,many,17,TRBV4-1,TGCGCCAGCAGCCTAATTCCCGATCGCGCAATTCGCTACGAGCAGTACTTC,CASSLIPDRAIRYEQYF
-,TRBJ1-1,few,13,TRBV29-1,TGCAGCGTTACCGGGACAACAAACACTGAAGCTTTCTTT,CSVTGTTNTEAFF
TRBD1,TRBJ2-5,many,16,TRBV7-9,TGTGCCAGCAGCTTACCACAGGGGGCGAGGTCAGAGACCCAGTACTTC,CASSLPQGARSETQYF
TRBD1,TRBJ1-1,few,16,TRBV6-4,TGTGCCAGCACCAAAGACAGGGGGCCTCTTGGCACTGAAGCTTTCTTT,CASTKDRGPLGTEAFF
-,TRBJ2-3,-,15,TRBV10-2,TGCGCCAGCAGTGAAGACCTAGGGGCCGCAGATACGCAGTATTTT,CASSEDLGAADTQYF
TRBD1,TRBJ2-1,-,13,TRBV6-1,TGTGCCAGTGACAGGGGTACCTACAATGAGCAGTTCTTC,CASDRGTYNEQFF
-,TRBJ1-2,-,17,TRBV5-1,TGCGCCAGCAGCTTGTTCCCCGACAGACCCACTAACTATGGCTACACCTTC,CASSLFPDRPTNYGYTF
-,TRBJ2-7,many,13,TRBV4-2,TGTGCCAGCAGCCAAGATTCCTGGAACGAGCAGTACTTC,CASSQDSWNEQYF
-,TRBJ2-7,many,15,TRBV14,TGTGCCAGCAGCCAAGAGGCCGGGCTCTCCTACGAGCAGTACTTC,CASSQEAGLSYEQYF
-,TRBJ2-7,-,15,TRBV5-1,TGCGCCAGCAGCTTGGCGGGACCTCCCACCTACGAGCAGTACTTC,CASSLAGPPTYEQYF
-,TRBJ1-5,few,13,TRBV12-3/TRBV12-4,TGTGCCAGCAGGTCCTCCAGACATCAGCCCCAGCATTTT,CASRSSRHQPQHF
-,TRBJ2-3,few,15,TRBV20-1,TGCAGTGCTAGAGACCCAGCGGGCTCCACAGATACGCAGTATTTT,CSARDPAGSTDTQYF
-,TRBJ1-5,few,15,TRBV7-7,TGTGCCAGCAGCTTTTCCGAACACAGGAATCAGCCCCAGCATTTT,CASSFSEHRNQPQHF
-,TRBJ1-4,-,18,TRBV18,TGTGCCAGCTCACCACCGCTTGGGGCATCCTCAACTAATGAAAAACTGTTTTTT,CASSPPLGASSTNEKLFF
TRBD1,TRBJ2-7,-,18,TRBV6-5,TGTGCCAGCAGTTACCCAAATCCGCTCCTGACAGGGGGTGCCGAGCAGTACTTC,CASSYPNPLLTGGAEQYF
-,TRBJ2-7,few,14,TRBV7-2,TGTGCCAGCAGCCCCCGGGGGTCATCCTACGAGCAGTACTTC,CASSPRGSSYEQYF
-,TRBJ2-3,many,13,TRBV14,TGTGCCAGCAGCCATCGTGGGTCAGATACGCAGTATTTT,CASSHRGSDTQYF
-,TRBJ2-3,-,16,TRBV3-1,TGTGCCAGCAGCCAATCAGGTCGGGGGAGCACAGATACGCAGTATTTT,CASSQSGRGSTDTQYF
TRBD2,TRBJ2-1,many,12,TRBV20-1,TGCAGTGCCGGACTAGCGGGACGGGAGCAGTTCTTC,CSAGLAGREQFF
TRBD1,TRBJ2-7,-,15,TRBV2,TGTGCCAGCGGGGGGGACAGGGCGAAGAGCTACGAGCAGTACTTC,CASGGDRAKSYEQYF
-,TRBJ1-1,few,15,TRBV4-3,TGCGCCAGCAGCCAAGGGAAGTGGGATTACACTGAAGCTTTCTTT,CASSQGKWDYTEAFF
-,TRBJ1-1,many,13,TRBV27,TGTGCCAGCAGTTTGGTAGGAAACACTGAAGCTTTCTTT,CASSLVGNTEAFF
-,TRBJ2-3,few,13,TRBV20-1,TGCAGTGCTTCACCGGGGACATCAGATACGCAGTATTTT,CSASPGTSDTQYF
-,TRBJ2-4,-,14,TRBV27,TGTGCCAGCAGTTTACTCTTACCGGGGGAAAAGTTGTATTTC,CASSLLLPGEKLYF
-,TRBJ1-3,few,15,TRBV3-1,TGTGCCAGCAGCCAAGACAGCCACTCTGGAAACACCATATATTTT,CASSQDSHSGNTIYF
-,TRBJ1-1,many,13,TRBV5-1,TGCGCCAGCAGTCCTTCACTGAACACTGAAGCTTTCTTT,CASSPSLNTEAFF
-,TRBJ2-3,-,14,TRBV4-1,TGCGCCAGCAGCCAACTGGGGTACACAGATACGCAGTATTTT,CASSQLGYTDTQYF
-,TRBJ1-5,-,19,TRBV6-5,TGTGCCAGCAGTTCTGCCAGCCCCTACAGGGAGCGGGTCAATCAGCCCCAGCATTTT,CASSSASPYRERVNQPQHF
-,TRBJ2-2,-,12,TRBV13,TGTGCCAGCAGCCTTGCCACCGGGGAGCTGTTTTTT,CASSLATGELFF